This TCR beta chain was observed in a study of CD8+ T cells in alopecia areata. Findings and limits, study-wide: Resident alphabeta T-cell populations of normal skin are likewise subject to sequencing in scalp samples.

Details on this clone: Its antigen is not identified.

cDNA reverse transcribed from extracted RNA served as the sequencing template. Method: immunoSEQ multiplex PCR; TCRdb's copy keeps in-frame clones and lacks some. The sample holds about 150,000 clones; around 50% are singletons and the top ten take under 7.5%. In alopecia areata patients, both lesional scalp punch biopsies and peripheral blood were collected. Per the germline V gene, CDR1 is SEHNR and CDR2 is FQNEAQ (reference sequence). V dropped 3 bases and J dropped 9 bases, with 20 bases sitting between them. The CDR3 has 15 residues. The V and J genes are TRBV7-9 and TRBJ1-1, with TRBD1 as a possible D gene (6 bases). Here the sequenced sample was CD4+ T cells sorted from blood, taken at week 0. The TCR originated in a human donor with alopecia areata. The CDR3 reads CASSFGPAQGNKAFF. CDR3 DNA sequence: TGTGCCAGCAGCTTTGGGCCGGCACAGGGAAATAAAGCTTTCTTT. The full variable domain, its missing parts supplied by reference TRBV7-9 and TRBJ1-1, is DTGVSQNPRHKITKRGQNVTFRCDPISEHNRLYWYRQTLGQGPEFLTYFQNEAQLEKSRLLSDRFSAERPKGSFSTLEIQRTEQGDSAMYLCASSFGPAQGNKAFFGQGTRLTVV.